Each of the 2 T cell receptor beta chains below was sequenced from the same sample in a study of blood T cell repertoires in COVID-19 (dated by TCRdb to about 2020). Receptor amplification or capture employed the immunoSEQ multiplex PCR assay. Held by TCRdb, this immuneACCESS table contains in-frame sequences only and omits some clones. Under half of the omission traces to an unresolved V gene where checked; the cause of the rest is unknown. For this sample there are some 150,000 clones; roughly 87% appear just once. Clones ranked in the top ten supply around 3.9% of the sample. The sample consisted of peripheral blood. The receptor source for this set is an older woman who had recovered from COVID-19.

This chain joins TRBV5-1 and TRBJ2-1; 11 bases fit TRBD2. This CDR3 has 16 amino acids. Germline V gene lookup returns CDR1 SGHRS and CDR2 YFSETQ. The trim removed 0 bases at V and 3 bases at J, leaving 2 bases unmatched. CDR3 region: CASSLETSGGYNEQFF. DNA of the CDR3: TGCGCCAGCAGCTTGGAAACTAGCGGGGGCTACAATGAGCAGTTCTTC.

This clone was seen a single time. The gene calls are TRBV29-1 and TRBJ2-7; 7 bases are shared with TRBD1. The CDR3 spans 12 residues. Germline V gene data show CDR1 as SQVTM and CDR2 as ANQGSEA. Unmatched junction bases numbered 1, after V lost 5 bases and J lost 0 bases. CDR3 loop: CSVRDSSYEQYF. CDR3 in DNA: TGCAGCGTTCGGGACAGCTCCTACGAGCAGTACTTC.